The present T cell receptor beta chain was sequenced within a study of control samples from healthy donors and cancer patients. Only in-frame clones appear in the TCRdb table, and some are missing; sequencing was by immunoSEQ multiplex PCR. The sample has 130,000 or so clones, about 92% seen once. The CDR3 extends over 14 amino acids. The V gene lost 11 bases and the J gene lost 4 bases, with 18 bases spanning the gap. Germline V gene lookup returns CDR1 SEHNR and CDR2 FQNEAQ (reference sequence). The rearrangement links TRBV7-9 to TRBJ2-1; D possibly matches TRBD1 or TRBD2 (5 bases each). Sequencing was carried out using blood. The clonotype originates from a woman aged 45-59 years in good health. The CDR3: CAGTRDRRYNEQFF. DNA of the CDR3: TGTGCCGGCACCCGGGACCGACGATACAATGAGCAGTTCTTC.